The clone carrying this T cell receptor beta chain was recorded once. This specimen belongs to a study of Ad26.COV2.S vaccination and SARS-CoV-2 variants. Treatment described: about 20 received Ad26.COV2.S at low or high dose, single or two shots; 5 received placebo; per-sample allocation not given. Repertoires come from day 63 after the first vaccine or placebo injection. The protocol was immunoSEQ multiplex PCR, while the TCRdb copy is restricted to in-frame clones and leaves out a portion. The sample yields roughly 700,000 clones, around 89% seen once. V shed 0 bases and J 7 bases; nucleotides not matched to a gene: 8. Germline CDR1 SGHRS, CDR2 YFSETQ. This CDR3 contains 15 residues.

The clonotype originates from a person aged 18 to 59 who received the Ad26.COV2.S COVID-19 vaccine or a placebo. This rearrangement joins TRBV5-1 to TRBJ1-2; TRBD1 aligns across 8 bases. The input for sequencing was peripheral blood, taken in a trial of Ad26.COV2.S vaccine versus placebo. The CDR3 DNA sequence: TGCGCCAGCAGCTTGGTGTCGGGACAGGTATTTGGCTACACCTTC. Translating gives CASSLVSGQVFGYTF.